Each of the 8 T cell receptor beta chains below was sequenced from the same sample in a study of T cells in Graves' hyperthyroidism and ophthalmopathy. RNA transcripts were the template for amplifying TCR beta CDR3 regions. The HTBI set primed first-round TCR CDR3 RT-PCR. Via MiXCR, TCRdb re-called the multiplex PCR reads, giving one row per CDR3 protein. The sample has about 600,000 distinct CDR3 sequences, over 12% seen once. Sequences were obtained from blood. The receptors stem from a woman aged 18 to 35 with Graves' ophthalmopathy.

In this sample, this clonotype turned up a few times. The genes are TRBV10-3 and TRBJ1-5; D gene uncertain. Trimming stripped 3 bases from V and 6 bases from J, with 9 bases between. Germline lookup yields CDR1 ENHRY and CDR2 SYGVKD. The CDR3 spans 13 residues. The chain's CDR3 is CAISDGESQPQHF. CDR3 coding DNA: TGTGCCATCAGTGATGGGGAGAGTCAGCCCCAGCATTTT.

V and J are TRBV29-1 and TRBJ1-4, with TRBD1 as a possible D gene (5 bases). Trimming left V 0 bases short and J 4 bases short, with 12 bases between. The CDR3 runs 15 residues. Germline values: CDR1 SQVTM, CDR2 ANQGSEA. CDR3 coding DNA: TGCAGCGTTGAAGATGGGGGATGGGGTAATGAAAAACTGTTTTTT. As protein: CSVEDGGWGNEKLFF. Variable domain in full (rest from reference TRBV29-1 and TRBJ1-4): SAVISQKPSRDICQRGTSLTIQCQVDSQVTMMFWYRQQPGQSLTLIATANQGSEATYESGFVIDKFPISRPNLTFSTLTVSNMSPEDSSIYLCSVEDGGWGNEKLFFGSGTQLSVL.

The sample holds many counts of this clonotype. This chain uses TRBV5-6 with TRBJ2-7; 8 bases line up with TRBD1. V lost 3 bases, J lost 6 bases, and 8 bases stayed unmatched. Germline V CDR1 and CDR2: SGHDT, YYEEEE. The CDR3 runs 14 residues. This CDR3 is CASSWGDRRGEQYF. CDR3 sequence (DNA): TGTGCCAGCAGCTGGGGGGACAGGCGAGGCGAGCAGTACTTC.

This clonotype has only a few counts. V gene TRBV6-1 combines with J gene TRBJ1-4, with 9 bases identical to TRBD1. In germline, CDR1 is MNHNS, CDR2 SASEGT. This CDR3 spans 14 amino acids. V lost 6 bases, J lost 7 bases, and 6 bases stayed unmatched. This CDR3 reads CASSPQGAGEKLFF. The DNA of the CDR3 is TGTGCCAGCAGCCCACAGGGGGCGGGTGAAAAACTGTTTTTT.

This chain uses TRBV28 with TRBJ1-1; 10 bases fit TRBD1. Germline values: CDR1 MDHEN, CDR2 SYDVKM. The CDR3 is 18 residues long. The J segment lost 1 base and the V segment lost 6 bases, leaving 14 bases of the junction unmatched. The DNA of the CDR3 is TGTGCCAGCAGACGGACAGGGGGTGGTTTAACTACGAACACTGAAGCTTTCTTT. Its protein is CASRRTGGGLTTNTEAFF.

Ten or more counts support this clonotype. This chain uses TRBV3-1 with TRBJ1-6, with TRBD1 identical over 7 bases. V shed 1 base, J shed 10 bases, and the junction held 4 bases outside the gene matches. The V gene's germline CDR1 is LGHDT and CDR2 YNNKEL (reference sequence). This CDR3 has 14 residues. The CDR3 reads CASSQGRGRSPLHF. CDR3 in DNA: TGTGCCAGCAGCCAAGGCAGGGGGAGGTCACCCCTCCACTTT.

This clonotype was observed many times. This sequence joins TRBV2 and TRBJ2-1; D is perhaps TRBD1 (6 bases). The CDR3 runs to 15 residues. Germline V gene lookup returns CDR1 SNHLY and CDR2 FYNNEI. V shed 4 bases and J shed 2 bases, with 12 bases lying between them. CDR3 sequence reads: CASSVGRGTYNEQFF. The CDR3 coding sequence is TGTGCCAGCAGTGTCGGCAGGGGAACCTACAATGAGCAGTTCTTC.

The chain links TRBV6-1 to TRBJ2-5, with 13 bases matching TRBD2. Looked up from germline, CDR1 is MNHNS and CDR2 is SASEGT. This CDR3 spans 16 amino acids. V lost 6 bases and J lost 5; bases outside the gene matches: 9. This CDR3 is CASSLILAGGGETQYF. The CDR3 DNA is TGTGCCAGCAGCCTAATACTAGCGGGAGGGGGGGAGACCCAGTACTTC.